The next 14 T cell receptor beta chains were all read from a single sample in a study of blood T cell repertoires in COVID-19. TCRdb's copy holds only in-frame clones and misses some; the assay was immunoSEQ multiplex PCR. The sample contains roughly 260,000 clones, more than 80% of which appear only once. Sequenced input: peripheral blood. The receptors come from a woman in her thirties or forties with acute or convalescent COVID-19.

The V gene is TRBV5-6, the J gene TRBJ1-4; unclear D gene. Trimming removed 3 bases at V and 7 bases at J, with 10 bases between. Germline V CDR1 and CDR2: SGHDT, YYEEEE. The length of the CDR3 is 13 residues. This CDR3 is CASSSLVGEKLFF. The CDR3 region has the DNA TGTGCCAGCAGCTCCCTGGTCGGTGAAAAACTGTTTTTT. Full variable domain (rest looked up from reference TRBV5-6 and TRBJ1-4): DAGVTQSPTHLIKTRGQQVTLRCSPKSGHDTVSWYQQALGQGPQFIFQYYEEEERQRGNFPDRFSGHQFPNYSSELNVNALLLGDSALYLCASSSLVGEKLFFGSGTQLSVL.

This CDR3 is CASSTTRRGGAGNQPQHF. In DNA, the CDR3 is TGTGCCAGCAGCACAACGCGTAGGGGGGGCGCGGGCAATCAGCCCCAGCATTTT. V usage is TRBV7-7 and J usage is TRBJ1-5; D is perhaps TRBD1 (6 bases). The V gene's germline CDR1 is SSHAT and CDR2 FNYEAQ (reference sequence). The CDR3 is made up of 18 amino acids. Trimming removed 5 bases at V and 2 bases at J, with 22 bases between.

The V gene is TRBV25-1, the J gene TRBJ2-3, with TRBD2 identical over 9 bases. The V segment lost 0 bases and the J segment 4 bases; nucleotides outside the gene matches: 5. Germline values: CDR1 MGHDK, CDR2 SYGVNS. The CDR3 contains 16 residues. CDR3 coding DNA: TGTGCCAGCAGTGAATACAGGCTAGCGGGGCCAGATACGCAGTATTTT. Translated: CASSEYRLAGPDTQYF.

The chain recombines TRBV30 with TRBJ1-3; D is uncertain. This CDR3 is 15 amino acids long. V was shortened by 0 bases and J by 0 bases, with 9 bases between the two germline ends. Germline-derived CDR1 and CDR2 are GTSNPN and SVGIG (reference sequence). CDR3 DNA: TGTGCCTGGAGTGTGAGGATCAACTCTGGAAACACCATATATTTT. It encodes CAWSVRINSGNTIYF. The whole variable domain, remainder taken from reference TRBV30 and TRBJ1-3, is SQTIHQWPATLVQPVGSPLSLECTVEGTSNPNLYWYRQAAGRGLQLLFYSVGIGQISSEVPQNLSASRPQDRQFILSSKKLLLSDSGFYLCAWSVRINSGNTIYFGEGSWLTVV.

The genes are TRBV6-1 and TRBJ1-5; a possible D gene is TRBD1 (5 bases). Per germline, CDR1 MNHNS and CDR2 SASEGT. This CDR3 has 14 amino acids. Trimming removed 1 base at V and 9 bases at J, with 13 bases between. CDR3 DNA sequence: TGTGCCAGCAGTGAAGGCAGGGCCGTATCGCCCCAGCATTTT. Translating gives CASSEGRAVSPQHF.

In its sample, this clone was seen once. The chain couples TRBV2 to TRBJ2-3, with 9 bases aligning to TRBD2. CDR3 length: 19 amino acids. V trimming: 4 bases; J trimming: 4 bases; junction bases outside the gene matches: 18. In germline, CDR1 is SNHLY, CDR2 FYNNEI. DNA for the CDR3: TGTGCCAGCAGTGCAAGGATAGCGGGGGCCCTCGGTAGCGCAGATACGCAGTATTTT. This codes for CASSARIAGALGSADTQYF.

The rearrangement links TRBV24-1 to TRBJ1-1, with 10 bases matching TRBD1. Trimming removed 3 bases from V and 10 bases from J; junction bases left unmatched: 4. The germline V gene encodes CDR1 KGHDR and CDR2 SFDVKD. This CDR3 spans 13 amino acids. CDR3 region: CATSDPGQGSAFF. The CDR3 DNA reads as TGTGCCACCAGTGATCCGGGACAGGGGTCAGCTTTCTTT.

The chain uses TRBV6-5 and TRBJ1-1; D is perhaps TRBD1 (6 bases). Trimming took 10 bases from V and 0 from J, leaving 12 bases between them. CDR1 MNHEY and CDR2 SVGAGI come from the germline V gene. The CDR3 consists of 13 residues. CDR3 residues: CAMAGQLNTEAFF. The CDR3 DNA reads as TGTGCCATGGCCGGACAGTTGAACACTGAAGCTTTCTTT.

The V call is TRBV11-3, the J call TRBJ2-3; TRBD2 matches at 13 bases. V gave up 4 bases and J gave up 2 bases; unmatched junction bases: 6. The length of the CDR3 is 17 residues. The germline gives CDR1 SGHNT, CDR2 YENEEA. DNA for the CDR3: TGTGCCAGCAGCTCGGGACTAGCGGGGTCCACCACAGATACGCAGTATTTT. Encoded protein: CASSSGLAGSTTDTQYF.

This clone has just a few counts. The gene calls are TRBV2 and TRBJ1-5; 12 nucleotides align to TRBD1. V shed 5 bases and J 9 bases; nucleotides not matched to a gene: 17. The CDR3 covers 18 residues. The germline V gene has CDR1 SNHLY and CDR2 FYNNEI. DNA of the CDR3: TGTGCCAGCAGTTCCCGGGACAGGGGGCTATTCCGTCGGGGGCCCCAGCATTTT. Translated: CASSSRDRGLFRRGPQHF.

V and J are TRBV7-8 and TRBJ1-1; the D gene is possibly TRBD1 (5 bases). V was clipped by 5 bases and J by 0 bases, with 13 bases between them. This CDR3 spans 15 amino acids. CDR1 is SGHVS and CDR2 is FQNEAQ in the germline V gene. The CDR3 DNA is TGTGCCAGCAGCCCCCTAGGGGTACTGAACACTGAAGCTTTCTTT. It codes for CASSPLGVLNTEAFF.

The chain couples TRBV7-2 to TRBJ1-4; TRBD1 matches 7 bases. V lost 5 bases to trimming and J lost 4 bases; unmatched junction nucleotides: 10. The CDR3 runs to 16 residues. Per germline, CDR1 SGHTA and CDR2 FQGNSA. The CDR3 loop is CASSPVTGRFNEKLFF. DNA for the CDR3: TGTGCCAGCAGCCCGGTGACAGGGCGCTTTAATGAAAAACTGTTTTTT.

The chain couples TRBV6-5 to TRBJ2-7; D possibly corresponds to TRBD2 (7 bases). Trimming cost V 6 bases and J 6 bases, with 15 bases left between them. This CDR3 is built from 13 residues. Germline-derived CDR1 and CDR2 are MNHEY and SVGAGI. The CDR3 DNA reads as TGTGCCAGCAGCCTAGGGGGGGCGAGCGAGCAGTACGTC. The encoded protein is CASSLGGASEQYV.

CDR3 coding DNA: TGTGCCAGCAGCCAGCGGACAGGAAACGGCCATGGCTACACCTTC. As protein: CASSQRTGNGHGYTF. V usage is TRBV7-2 and J usage is TRBJ1-2; TRBD1 matches at 7 bases. The V gene end was trimmed by 5 bases and the J gene end by 6 bases; junction bases not matched to a gene: 12. This CDR3 has 15 amino acids. Per germline, CDR1 SGHTA and CDR2 FQGNSA.